Here is one T cell receptor beta chain with its context. This record comes from a study of blood T cell repertoires in COVID-19. Study context: Sample material is recorded as cDNA or gDNA derived from T cells, B-cell-depleted T cells, or PBMCs.

Germline V gene sequence: CDR1 SGDLS, CDR2 YYNGEE. The CDR3 extends over 14 amino acids. Unmatched junction bases numbered 3, after V lost 4 bases and J lost 1 base. Produced via immunoSEQ multiplex PCR; TCRdb's table is partial and in-frame only. Of approximately 250,000 clones in the sample, 88% are singletons; the top ten hold 0.75% to 1%. This clonotype originated in a woman aged 30 to 39 who had recovered from COVID-19. The sample was PBMCs or T cells enriched from blood (not recorded which). This sequence joins TRBV9 and TRBJ2-7; 9 bases fit TRBD1. The CDR3 coding sequence is TGTGCCAGCAGCACCGGACAGGGGTCCTACGAGCAGTACTTC. Translating it yields CASSTGQGSYEQYF. The entire variable domain, with the rest obtained from reference TRBV9 and TRBJ2-7, is as follows: DSGVTQTPKHLITATGQRVTLRCSPRSGDLSVYWYQQSLDQGLQFLIQYYNGEERAKGNILERFSAQQFPDLHSELNLSSLELGDSALYFCASSTGQGSYEQYFGPGTRLTVT.